What follows are 12 T cell receptor beta chains derived from one specimen sequenced in a study of T-cell memory formation after mild COVID-19. TCRdb re-called the 5' RACE reads through MiXCR, storing one row per CDR3 protein. Of roughly 110,000 distinct CDR3 sequences listed, approximately 15% were seen once; the top ten hold about 39%. Material for sequencing was PBMCs or a T cell subset sorted from them (not recorded which). The receptors come from a man aged 18 to 29 who had mild COVID-19 (a few samples of this study predate the infection). Cell type and time point are not known.

This clonotype came up a few times. The chain combines TRBV27 with TRBJ2-1; D unclear. CDR3 length: 16 residues. Germline V gives CDR1 MNHEY, CDR2 SMNVEV (reference sequence). V lost 0 bases, J lost 2 bases, and 11 bases lay in between. The CDR3 reads CASSLSAGPTYNEQFF. The CDR3 DNA follows: TGTGCCAGCAGTTTATCGGCCGGGCCCACCTACAATGAGCAGTTCTTC.

V is TRBV11-2 and J is TRBJ2-1; the D gene could be TRBD1 or TRBD2 (5 bases each). V shed 5 bases and J shed 2 bases, with 16 bases lying between them. The CDR3 has 16 amino acids. Germline V gene data show CDR1 as SGHAT and CDR2 as FQNNGV. The CDR3 sequence: CASSPGRPQTYNEQFF. CDR3 bases: TGTGCCAGCAGCCCGGGGCGCCCCCAGACCTACAATGAGCAGTTCTTC.

This chain links TRBV11-2 with TRBJ1-1; 8 nucleotides align to TRBD1. The CDR3 has 13 amino acids. CDR1 SGHAT and CDR2 FQNNGV come from the germline V gene. The ends lost 3 bases at V and 6 bases at J; junction bases unmatched: 3. CDR3 coding DNA: TGTGCCAGCAGCTTCCACAGGGGGGCTGAAGCTTTCTTT. Translation: CASSFHRGAEAFF.

CDR3 DNA: TGTGCCAGCAGTACCGACTGGGAGCAGTACTTC. Translated: CASSTDWEQYF. The J gene is TRBJ2-7, the V gene TRBV6-6; D gene uncertain. With 5 bases removed from V and 7 bases from J, the gap between germline ends came to 9 bases. The CDR3 loop spans 11 amino acids. Germline V lookup: CDR1 MNHNY, CDR2 SVGAGI (reference sequence).

This clonotype was seen only a few times. The CDR3 bases are TGTGCCAGCAGTTTAGTGCCAGACTCTGGAAACACCATATATTTT. Amino acids: CASSLVPDSGNTIYF. The V and J genes are TRBV12-3 or TRBV12-4 and TRBJ1-3; D is unresolved. V was shortened by 1 base and J by 0 bases, with 7 bases between the two germline ends. The CDR3 consists of 15 residues.

V usage is TRBV6-5 and J usage is TRBJ1-5; D may be TRBD1 (6 bases). The V end was cut by 5 bases, the J end by 7 bases, with 15 bases between. The length of the CDR3 is 14 residues. The germline V gene has CDR1 MNHEY and CDR2 SVGAGI. CDR3 in DNA: TGTGCCAGCAGTCAAACAGGGATTGGACAGCCCCAGCATTTT. It specifies CASSQTGIGQPQHF.

Only a few counts were recorded for this clonotype. The chain is built from TRBV4-1 and TRBJ1-3; no reliable D call. The CDR3 loop spans 15 amino acids. V was pared by 3 bases and J by 4 bases, with 13 bases between. The germline CDR1 and CDR2 sequences are MGHRA and YSYEKL. CDR3 protein: CASSQDLGLGNTIYF. Here the CDR3 DNA reads TGCGCCAGCAGCCAGGATCTAGGTCTCGGAAACACCATATATTTT.

This clonotype has ten or more counts. The rearrangement joins TRBV5-1 to TRBJ1-5, with 10 nucleotides matching TRBD1. The germline V gene encodes CDR1 SGHRS and CDR2 YFSETQ. CDR3 length equals 14 residues. The junction had 1 base not matched to a gene; V was cut back by 3 bases and J by 4 bases. The CDR3, as DNA: TGCGCCAGCAGCTGGACAGGGGGGAATCAGCCCCAGCATTTT. Protein: CASSWTGGNQPQHF.

The J gene is TRBJ2-7, the V gene TRBV7-7, with 7 bases identical to TRBD1. The CDR3 has 15 amino acids. The junction had 8 bases not matched to a gene; V was cut back by 5 bases and J by 1 base. The germline gives CDR1 SSHAT, CDR2 FNYEAQ (reference sequence). The CDR3 nucleotides are TGTGCCAGCAGCCCCGAACAGGGGTTGTCCTACGAGCAGTACTTC. Its translation: CASSPEQGLSYEQYF.

This clonotype was seen many times. CDR3 nucleotide sequence: TGTGCCAGCAGTGCTCCCAGGGGCCCTACCCCAGGCTCCTACAATGAGCAGTTCTTC. Its translation is CASSAPRGPTPGSYNEQFF. The rearrangement joins TRBV25-1 to TRBJ2-1; D perhaps matches TRBD1 (6 bases). The CDR3 sequence is 19 residues long. In germline, CDR1 is MGHDK, CDR2 SYGVNS. Trimming took off 4 bases at V and 0 bases at J, with 22 bases between the two ends.

The chain couples TRBV21-1 to TRBJ2-5; whether TRBD1, the table's D call, matches the DNA was not checked. TRBV21-1 is a known pseudogene. The CDR3 has 14 residues. The CDR3 DNA is TGTGCCAGCAGCCATCGACAGGGTGTGAAGACCCAGTACTTC. Translated, it gives CASSHRQGVKTQYF.

The rearrangement links TRBV4-1 to TRBJ2-3, with TRBD1 matching over 7 bases. CDR1 MGHRA and CDR2 YSYEKL come from the germline V gene. The J segment lost 5 bases and the V segment lost 1 base, leaving 0 bases of the junction unmatched. CDR3 length equals 13 residues. The CDR3 spells CASSQAGGDTQYF. CDR3 coding DNA: TGCGCCAGCAGCCAAGCAGGGGGAGATACGCAGTATTTT.